What follows are 32 T cell receptor beta chains derived from one specimen sequenced in a study of T-cell memory formation after mild COVID-19. TCRdb reprocessed the 5' RACE reads via MiXCR and lists one record per CDR3 protein. The data contain 350,000 or so distinct CDR3 sequences, under 25% of them singletons. The sample comprised PBMCs or a T cell subset sorted from them (not recorded which). Every receptor here comes from an adult woman who had mild COVID-19 (a few samples of this study predate the infection). Cell type and time point are not known.

This clonotype was seen a handful of times. V usage is TRBV7-9 and J usage is TRBJ2-7; the D is unclear. This CDR3 spans 13 amino acids. Germline lookup yields CDR1 SEHNR and CDR2 FQNEAQ (reference sequence). V was trimmed by 4 bases and J by 3 bases, leaving 10 bases between them. CDR3 sequence (DNA): TGTGCCAGCAGCTCCACAAACGTCTACGAGCAGTACTTC. It codes for CASSSTNVYEQYF. Full variable domain (missing parts from reference TRBV7-9 and TRBJ2-7): DTGVSQNPRHKITKRGQNVTFRCDPISEHNRLYWYRQTLGQGPEFLTYFQNEAQLEKSRLLSDRFSAERPKGSFSTLEIQRTEQGDSAMYLCASSSTNVYEQYFGPGTRLTVT.

The J gene is TRBJ2-5, the V gene TRBV18, with 8 bases matching TRBD2. This CDR3 is 15 amino acids long. J gave up 5 bases and V 1 base, and 6 bases lay outside the gene matches. The germline CDR1 and CDR2 sequences are KGHSH and LQKENI. CDR3 in DNA: TGTGCCAGCTCACCACAGAGCGGGAGTAGCGAGACCCAGTACTTC. This sequence encodes CASSPQSGSSETQYF.

This clonotype was found many times. Its ends do not fully match the called genes, so a read error is possible. V usage is TRBV2 and J usage is TRBJ1-2, with D maybe TRBD1 (6 bases). CDR1 and CDR2 from the germline V gene are SNHLY and FYNNEI. The CDR3 has 12 amino acids. CDR3: CASLSGVSIPNF. The CDR3 DNA sequence: TGTGCCAGCCTCTCAGGGGTCAGCATCCCGAACTTC.

The table lists this clonotype with a few counts. The chain carries TRBV7-9 and TRBJ1-1, with TRBD1 as a possible D gene (6 bases). Germline loops: CDR1 SEHNR, CDR2 FQNEAQ (reference sequence). The CDR3 sequence is 13 residues long. V lost 5 bases and J lost 5, with 12 bases in between. The chain's CDR3 is CASSDQGRTEAFF. DNA for the CDR3: TGTGCCAGCAGCGACCAGGGGCGGACTGAAGCTTTCTTT.

V gene TRBV5-1 combines with J gene TRBJ2-7; 9 bases map to TRBD2. V dropped 3 bases and J dropped 4; count of bases not matched to a gene: 11. From germline, CDR1 is SGHRS and CDR2 YFSETQ. The CDR3 runs to 16 residues. The CDR3 nucleotides are TGCGCCAGCAGCTCCAACCTAGCGGGGAGGGGATACGAGCAGTACTTC. It specifies CASSSNLAGRGYEQYF.

The chain carries TRBV12-3 or TRBV12-4 and TRBJ1-1; D is undetermined. This CDR3 has 14 amino acids. V was pared by 7 bases and J by 4 bases, with 16 bases between. The DNA of the CDR3 is TGTGCCAGCACCATTCGGGCGGCGGCCACTGAAGCTTTCTTT. Its protein is CASTIRAAATEAFF.

The rearrangement links TRBV29-1 to TRBJ1-1; 8 bases map to TRBD1. CDR3 length: 13 residues. Germline loops: CDR1 SQVTM, CDR2 ANQGSEA. V gave up 6 bases and J gave up 3 bases; unmatched junction bases: 6. The CDR3: CSVPWTGYTEAFF. The CDR3 bases are TGCAGCGTCCCCTGGACAGGGTACACTGAAGCTTTCTTT.

The chain is built from TRBV5-1 and TRBJ2-5; 11 positions match TRBD2. There are 16 residues in the CDR3. V was clipped by 3 bases and J by 5 bases; unmatched bases: 9. Germline CDR1 SGHRS, CDR2 YFSETQ. CDR3 sequence (DNA): TGCGCCAGCAGCTCCCTAGCGGGGGGACCAATGGAGACCCAGTACTTC. The encoded protein is CASSSLAGGPMETQYF.

The sample holds many counts of this clonotype. V and J are TRBV5-1 and TRBJ2-1, with 7 bases lining up with TRBD1. Trimming removed 1 base from V and 6 bases from J; junction bases left unmatched: 7. The germline V gene encodes CDR1 SGHRS and CDR2 YFSETQ. The CDR3 sequence is 15 residues long. The CDR3 here is CASSLTQGRGNEQFF. CDR3 coding DNA: TGCGCCAGCAGCTTGACACAGGGGAGAGGCAATGAGCAGTTCTTC.

This clonotype came up a few times. V is TRBV12-3 or TRBV12-4 and J is TRBJ2-2; the D gene is possibly TRBD2 (7 bases). Trimming stripped 7 bases from V and 6 bases from J, with 15 bases between. This CDR3 region has 14 residues. DNA of the CDR3: TGTGCCAGCACCGGGGGGCGAGGGTCCGGGGAGCTGTTTTTT. The encoded protein is CASTGGRGSGELFF.

V is TRBV5-1 and J is TRBJ2-5, with TRBD1 matching 11 bases. The V gene end was trimmed by 2 bases and the J gene end by 5 bases; junction bases not matched to a gene: 11. The germline CDR1 and CDR2 sequences are SGHRS and YFSETQ. The CDR3 length is 17 residues. For the CDR3, the DNA is TGCGCCAGCAGCTTCTATCCTGGACAGGGGGCGAGGGAGACCCAGTACTTC. It codes for CASSFYPGQGARETQYF.

CDR3 sequence reads: CASSLTITDTQYF. In DNA, the CDR3 is TGTGCCAGCAGCTTAACAATCACAGATACGCAGTATTTT. The chain couples TRBV7-3 to TRBJ2-3; D remains ambiguous. The V gene's germline CDR1 is SGHTA and CDR2 FQGTGA. The V gene lost 0 bases and the J gene lost 2 bases, with 3 bases spanning the gap. This CDR3 contains 13 residues.

This clonotype turned up a few times. V and J are TRBV12-3 or TRBV12-4 and TRBJ2-3; TRBD1 is a possible D gene (6 bases). V dropped 6 bases and J dropped 2 bases, with 15 bases sitting between them. The CDR3 has 15 residues. CDR3 bases: TGTGCCAGCAGGGGCAGGTGGGGGCCCACAGATACGCAGTATTTT. Residues: CASRGRWGPTDTQYF.

This clonotype was observed a few times. The J gene is TRBJ1-1, the V gene TRBV12-3 or TRBV12-4, with D possibly TRBD1 on 6 matching bases. The germline V and J ends were trimmed by 6 bases and 1 base, with 15 bases remaining between them. The CDR3 has 15 residues. This CDR3 reads CASRILRGPNTEAFF. The CDR3 bases are TGTGCCAGCAGGATCCTACGGGGGCCGAACACTGAAGCTTTCTTT.

This chain uses TRBV12-3 or TRBV12-4 with TRBJ2-1, with 11 bases identical to TRBD2. The CDR3 length is 16 residues. V was clipped by 3 bases and J by 4 bases; unmatched bases: 5. The CDR3 reads CASSFLGLADYNEQFF. In nucleotides, the CDR3 is TGTGCCAGCAGTTTCCTGGGACTAGCGGATTACAATGAGCAGTTCTTC.

The chain couples TRBV2 to TRBJ2-1, with TRBD1 matching 8 bases. CDR3 size: 17 residues. Trimming took 6 bases from V and 3 from J; bases not matched to a gene: 13. Germline loops: CDR1 SNHLY, CDR2 FYNNEI. DNA of the CDR3: TGTGCCAGCAGAAGCGCCGGGACAGGTCTCTACTACAATGAGCAGTTCTTC. Encoded protein: CASRSAGTGLYYNEQFF.

The chain carries TRBV5-5 and TRBJ2-4; D is ambiguous. Germline CDR1 SGHKS, CDR2 YYEKEE (reference sequence). There are 15 residues in the CDR3. The ends were cut back, 1 base at V and 8 bases at J, with 16 bases in the middle. In DNA, the CDR3 is TGTGCCAGCAGCTTGACCCCAGTGTCCACAGACATTCAGTACTTC. Residues: CASSLTPVSTDIQYF.

The CDR3 loop is CSVESGGHSSYEQYF. In nucleotides, the CDR3 is TGCAGCGTTGAATCCGGAGGACATTCATCGTACGAGCAGTACTTC. V is TRBV29-1 and J is TRBJ2-7; either TRBD1 or TRBD2 may supply D (5 bases each). The CDR3 sequence is 15 residues long. V lost 2 bases and J lost 4, with 18 bases in between. CDR1 is SQVTM, CDR2 ANQGSEA, per germline.

The rearrangement uses TRBV9 and TRBJ2-3; the D gene is possibly TRBD2 (5 bases). V was shortened by 3 bases and J by 1 base, with 9 bases between the two germline ends. The CDR3 has 14 amino acids. Germline assignment: CDR1 SGDLS and CDR2 YYNGEE. CDR3 in DNA: TGTGCCAGCAGCGCCCAGCGGCGCACAGATACGCAGTATTTT. Translation: CASSAQRRTDTQYF.

The rearrangement joins TRBV3-1 to TRBJ1-2; 10 bases agree with TRBD1. J lost 3 bases, V lost 2 bases, and 6 bases had no gene match. Germline loops: CDR1 LGHDT, CDR2 YNNKEL (reference sequence). The CDR3 spans 16 residues. The CDR3 loop reads CASSQRDRGIYYGYTF. The CDR3, as DNA: TGTGCCAGCAGCCAACGGGACAGGGGAATCTACTATGGCTACACCTTC.

The chain carries TRBV7-6 and TRBJ2-7; maybe TRBD1 (5 bases). The length of the CDR3 is 14 residues. The V gene lost 1 base and the J gene lost 2 bases, with 9 bases spanning the gap. The V gene's germline CDR1 is SGHVS and CDR2 FNYEAQ. This CDR3 reads CASSLGRETYEQYF. The CDR3 DNA reads as TGTGCCAGCAGCTTAGGCAGGGAAACCTACGAGCAGTACTTC.

This clonotype was counted ten times or more. CDR3 DNA sequence: TGTGCCAGCAGTGGTCTAGCGGGGAGCTCCTACAATGAGCAGTTCTTC. Translation gives CASSGLAGSSYNEQFF. The chain uses TRBV12-3 or TRBV12-4 and TRBJ2-1; 9 nucleotides line up with TRBD2. Unmatched junction bases numbered 5, after V lost 5 bases and J lost 0 bases. The CDR3 sequence is 16 residues long.

The CDR3 here is CASSGDPLYEQYF. CDR3 DNA sequence: TGTGCCAGCAGTGGGGACCCACTCTACGAGCAGTACTTC. The chain links TRBV2 to TRBJ2-7; either TRBD1 or TRBD2 may supply D (5 bases each). V lost 4 bases to trimming and J lost 3 bases, with 10 bases between them. This CDR3 is 13 amino acids long. Germline values: CDR1 SNHLY, CDR2 FYNNEI.

In its sample, this clonotype was seen a few times. The chain has TRBV29-1 and TRBJ2-3, with TRBD2 matching over 9 bases. J was trimmed by 3 bases and V by 3 bases; bases with no gene match: 4. CDR3 length: 14 residues. Germline CDR1 SQVTM, CDR2 ANQGSEA. Written as DNA, the CDR3 is TGCAGCGTTGACGAGCGGGGGGTGACAGATACGCAGTATTTT. Translated, it gives CSVDERGVTDTQYF.

This clonotype has more than one count but fewer than ten. This chain joins TRBV30 and TRBJ1-1, with D maybe TRBD1 (5 bases). The CDR3 sequence is 11 residues long. V lost 2 bases and J 11 bases, leaving 12 bases between the germline ends. Per the germline V gene, CDR1 is GTSNPN and CDR2 is SVGIG (reference sequence). The CDR3 sequence: CAWSSWGEAFF. In DNA, the CDR3 is TGTGCCTGGAGTTCCTGGGGGGAGGCTTTCTTT.

The chain joins TRBV12-3 or TRBV12-4 to TRBJ2-7; 9 bases agree with TRBD1. CDR3 size: 16 residues. V dropped 5 bases and J dropped 1; count of bases not matched to a gene: 9. The CDR3 reads CASSLRSTGGSYEQYF. The CDR3 bases are TGTGCCAGCAGTCTGCGGTCGACAGGGGGGTCCTACGAGCAGTACTTC.

The chain has TRBV4-1 and TRBJ2-5; D might be TRBD2 (7 bases). Trimming removed 1 base from V and 0 bases from J, with 18 bases in between. From germline, CDR1 is MGHRA and CDR2 YSYEKL. The CDR3 totals 18 residues. The CDR3 sequence is CASSQGRGADSYQETQYF. The CDR3 nucleotides read TGCGCCAGCAGCCAAGGTCGGGGGGCGGACTCGTACCAAGAGACCCAGTACTTC.

This clonotype has a handful of counts. CDR3 amino acids: CASSQDRAFYEQYF. For the CDR3, the DNA is TGCGCCAGCAGCCAAGACAGGGCCTTCTACGAGCAGTACTTC. The V and J genes are TRBV4-1 and TRBJ2-7; possible D gene TRBD1, 5 bases. The CDR3 is 14 residues long. The germline gives CDR1 MGHRA, CDR2 YSYEKL. Trimming removed 0 bases from V and 3 bases from J, with 9 bases in between.

The table lists this clonotype with a few counts. V gene TRBV6-2 or TRBV6-3 combines with J gene TRBJ2-1; 8 bases are shared with TRBD2. The CDR3 runs to 14 residues. V lost 6 bases and J lost 9; bases outside the gene matches: 10. Germline V CDR1 and CDR2: MNHEY, SVGEGT. In DNA, the CDR3 is TGTGCCAGCAGACAGGTCGCGGGAGGTAGTGAGCAGTTCTTC. Amino acids: CASRQVAGGSEQFF.

This clonotype was picked up a small number of times. V usage is TRBV12-3 or TRBV12-4 and J usage is TRBJ1-2, with TRBD1 identical over 7 bases. The V gene end was trimmed by 6 bases and the J gene end by 4 bases; junction bases not matched to a gene: 11. The CDR3 sequence is 15 residues long. CDR3: CASRIMGDSLYGYTF. As DNA, the CDR3 is TGTGCCAGCAGAATAATGGGGGACAGTCTCTATGGCTACACCTTC.

CDR3 in DNA: TGTGCCAGCAGTCAACTTCGAGACAGGGGGCTTCTTAACTATGGCTACACCTTC. Translation: CASSQLRDRGLLNYGYTF. V and J are TRBV6-6 and TRBJ1-2; 10 bases line up with TRBD1. The CDR3 has 18 amino acids. With 5 bases clipped from V and 1 base from J, the junction kept 13 bases outside the gene matches. CDR1 is MNHNY and CDR2 is SVGAGI in the germline V gene (reference sequence).

The chain recombines TRBV6-6 with TRBJ2-3; 7 bases match TRBD2. This CDR3 is 13 amino acids long. The germline CDR1 and CDR2 sequences are MNHNY and SVGAGI (reference sequence). The J segment lost 1 base and the V segment lost 9 bases, leaving 4 bases of the junction unmatched. This CDR3 is CASCREGTDTQYF. The CDR3 coding sequence is TGTGCCAGTTGTCGGGAGGGCACAGATACGCAGTATTTT.